Shown below are 13 T cell receptor beta chains from a single sample sequenced in a study of blood T cell repertoires in COVID-19. Produced via immunoSEQ multiplex PCR; TCRdb's table is partial and in-frame only. The repertoire has approximately 130,000 clones, around 83% of them found once; the top ten carry more than 9.5%. The sequencing input was peripheral blood. These receptors all come from a middle-aged man with active or convalescent COVID-19.

This chain links TRBV5-1 with TRBJ2-5; TRBD2 matches at 8 bases. CDR1 and CDR2 (germline): SGHRS, YFSETQ. This CDR3 comprises 15 residues. With 2 bases clipped from V and 4 bases from J, the junction kept 7 bases outside the gene matches. CDR3 region: CASSLFGGAGETQYF. CDR3 coding DNA: TGCGCCAGCAGCTTATTCGGGGGGGCCGGAGAGACCCAGTACTTC.

This chain joins TRBV25-1 and TRBJ1-2, with 9 positions matching TRBD1. Trimming removed 6 bases from V and 4 bases from J; junction bases left unmatched: 3. The CDR3 runs to 13 residues. The germline V gene encodes CDR1 MGHDK and CDR2 SYGVNS. Here the CDR3 reads CASSWGQGYGYTF. In DNA, the CDR3 is TGTGCCAGCAGCTGGGGACAGGGCTATGGCTACACCTTC.

This chain connects TRBV19 to TRBJ1-6; D perhaps matches TRBD1 (5 bases). The CDR3 has 14 amino acids. The V and J ends lost 1 base and 11 bases respectively, with 12 bases between them. Germline V gene sequence: CDR1 LNHDA, CDR2 SQIVND (reference sequence). CDR3 DNA: TGTGCCAGTAGTATAGGATTCAGGGAACCACCCCTCCACTTT. Its translation is CASSIGFREPPLHF. Together with reference TRBV19 and TRBJ1-6, the CDR3 gives the full variable domain: DGGITQSPKYLFRKEGQNVTLSCEQNLNHDAMYWYRQDPGQGLRLIYYSQIVNDFQKGDIAEGYSVSREKKESFPLTVTSAQKNPTAFYLCASSIGFREPPLHFGNGTRLTVT.

CDR3 residues: CASSVDSRGGYTF. For the CDR3, the DNA is TGTGCCAGCAGCGTAGACAGTCGGGGGGGCTACACCTTC. V gene TRBV9 combines with J gene TRBJ1-2; D is perhaps TRBD1 (5 bases). Germline lookup yields CDR1 SGDLS and CDR2 YYNGEE. Trimming removed 0 bases at V and 8 bases at J, with 11 bases between. This CDR3 region has 13 residues.

V gene TRBV12-3 or TRBV12-4 combines with J gene TRBJ1-2; 7 bases agree with TRBD1. The CDR3 covers 13 residues. V lost 7 bases and J lost 7; bases outside the gene matches: 9. DNA of the CDR3: TGTGCCAGCAATCGGGGACAGCGCCTTGGCTACACCTTC. Translating it yields CASNRGQRLGYTF.

This clone was picked up a small number of times. The V call is TRBV6-5, the J call TRBJ2-7, with D perhaps matching TRBD1 (6 bases). Trimming pared 7 bases from V and 6 bases from J, leaving 16 bases between. Germline V gives CDR1 MNHEY, CDR2 SVGAGI. The CDR3 contains 13 residues. In DNA form, the CDR3 reads TGTGCCAGCACCCTAACAGGGACAAGCGAGCAGTACTTC. It translates to CASTLTGTSEQYF.

The rearrangement uses TRBV30 and TRBJ2-6; D gene unclear. V lost 2 bases and J 2 bases, leaving 7 bases between the germline ends. Per germline, CDR1 GTSNPN and CDR2 SVGIG (reference sequence). The CDR3 is 14 amino acids. CDR3 in amino acids: CAWSLRPGANVLTF. The CDR3 DNA reads TGTGCCTGGAGTCTGAGGCCTGGGGCCAACGTCCTGACTTTC.

The chain employs TRBV18 and TRBJ2-7; tentatively, D is TRBD1 (5 bases). This CDR3 region has 16 residues. V was shortened by 1 base and J by 4 bases, with 17 bases between the two germline ends. Germline values: CDR1 KGHSH, CDR2 LQKENI. The CDR3 DNA reads as TGTGCCAGCTCACCACGCGAGTTGACAGCCCATTACGAGCAGTACTTC. This encodes CASSPRELTAHYEQYF.

This clone appeared once. The J gene is TRBJ2-5, the V gene TRBV5-1, with 9 nucleotides matching TRBD1. Trimming at V came to 2 bases and at J to 5 bases, leaving 1 base not matched to a gene. The CDR3 is 13 amino acids. Germline CDR1 reads SGHRS; CDR2 reads YFSETQ. The CDR3 here is CASSLQGAETQYF. The CDR3 bases are TGCGCCAGCAGCTTACAGGGGGCTGAGACCCAGTACTTC.

The gene calls are TRBV5-4 and TRBJ2-7; 10 bases line up with TRBD2. The CDR3 extends over 14 amino acids. V lost 2 bases and J lost 4; bases outside the gene matches: 3. The germline V gene encodes CDR1 SGHNT and CDR2 YYREEE (reference sequence). Written as DNA, the CDR3 is TGTGCCAGCAGCTTCGGGACTAGCGTTTACGAGCAGTACTTC. Its translation: CASSFGTSVYEQYF. Combining the CDR3 with reference TRBV5-4 and TRBJ2-7 gives the whole variable domain ETGVTQSPTHLIKTRGQQVTLRCSSQSGHNTVSWYQQALGQGPQFIFQYYREEENGRGNFPPRFSGLQFPNYSSELNVNALELDDSALYLCASSFGTSVYEQYFGPGTRLTVT.

This sequence joins TRBV14 and TRBJ1-4; tentative D call: TRBD1 (5 bases). The CDR3 runs 15 residues. Trimming took off 1 base at V and 8 bases at J, with 14 bases between the two ends. Germline loops: CDR1 SGHDN, CDR2 FVKESK. The CDR3 protein is CASSQGQGLGEKLFF. The CDR3 DNA is TGTGCCAGCAGCCAAGGGCAGGGTTTGGGGGAAAAACTGTTTTTT.

V gene TRBV18 combines with J gene TRBJ1-4, with D possibly being TRBD1 (5 bases). V gave up 9 bases and J gave up 3 bases, with 11 bases separating them. Looked up from germline, CDR1 is KGHSH and CDR2 is LQKENI. The CDR3 length is 13 residues. CDR3 nucleotides: TGTGCCAGTCAGGGAGGATCTAATGAAAAACTGTTTTTT. It codes for CASQGGSNEKLFF.

The J gene is TRBJ2-4, the V gene TRBV29-1; 7 bases are a match to TRBD1. CDR1 and CDR2 from the germline V gene are SQVTM and ANQGSEA. The CDR3 is 14 amino acids. V lost 2 bases and J lost 0; bases outside the gene matches: 1. CDR3 loop: CSVERDRAKNIQYF. CDR3 sequence (DNA): TGCAGCGTTGAAAGGGACAGAGCCAAAAACATTCAGTACTTC.